A selection of T cell receptor beta chains follows, all from one sample in a study of shared clonotypes between healthy human individuals. Here immunoSEQ multiplex PCR was the method, and the copy in TCRdb shows in-frame clones only, minus some. The sample contains millions of clones, over 90% of which appear only once. The sequencing input was naive CD4+ T cells from PBMCs. All receptors come from a young man in good health. Some clones in this sample may be carry-over from other donors' samples. Both conserved end residues are part of each CDR3. D genes are given only for firm matches. Some rows mark clone size as missing; the rest say once, few, many or name a class of expanded clone.

abundance: -; v_gene: TRBV7-8; j_gene: TRBJ2-3; d_gene: -; CDR3nt: TGTGCCAGCAGCCCTCGGACGGCGACTAGCACAGATACGCAGTATTTT; CDR3aa: CASSPRTATSTDTQYF
abundance: -; v_gene: TRBV9; j_gene: TRBJ2-5; d_gene: -; CDR3nt: TGTGCCAGCAGCGTAGTCGCGTGGGAGACCCAGTACTTC; CDR3aa: CASSVVAWETQYF
abundance: -; v_gene: TRBV19; j_gene: TRBJ2-3; d_gene: TRBD2; CDR3nt: TGTGCCAGCCTCTCGACTAGCGGGAGGACGGATACGCAGTATTTT; CDR3aa: CASLSTSGRTDTQYF
abundance: -; v_gene: TRBV6-5; j_gene: TRBJ1-1; d_gene: -; CDR3nt: TGTGCCAGCAGTTACTCCCCAGGGCACACTGAAGCTTTCTTT; CDR3aa: CASSYSPGHTEAFF
abundance: -; v_gene: TRBV2; j_gene: TRBJ1-2; d_gene: -; CDR3nt: TGTGCCAGCAGTGAAGGGTGGGTGGGAGCTAACTATGGCTACACCTTC; CDR3aa: CASSEGWVGANYGYTF
abundance: -; v_gene: TRBV19; j_gene: TRBJ2-1; d_gene: TRBD2; CDR3nt: TGTGCCAGTAGTGACGAACTAGCGGGGCAATACAATGAGCAGTTCTTC; CDR3aa: CASSDELAGQYNEQFF
abundance: -; v_gene: TRBV28; j_gene: TRBJ2-3; d_gene: -; CDR3nt: TGTGCCAGCAGTTTATATTGGGGGGTTAGGGCTAGCGCGACAGATACGCAGTATTTT; CDR3aa: CASSLYWGVRASATDTQYF
abundance: -; v_gene: TRBV29-1; j_gene: TRBJ2-3; d_gene: -; CDR3nt: TGCAGCGTTGGCCCTGCTATCGCAGATACGCAGTATTTT; CDR3aa: CSVGPAIADTQYF
abundance: -; v_gene: TRBV28; j_gene: TRBJ1-3; d_gene: -; CDR3nt: TGTGCCAGCAGTAATAGAACCCTCAGGTTCTCTGGAAACACCATATATTTT; CDR3aa: CASSNRTLRFSGNTIYF
abundance: once; v_gene: TRBV7-3; j_gene: TRBJ2-1; d_gene: TRBD2; CDR3nt: TGTGCCAGCAGCCGAACGGGAGGAGCCTACAATGAGCAGTTCTTC; CDR3aa: CASSRTGGAYNEQFF
abundance: -; v_gene: TRBV5-1; j_gene: TRBJ2-1; d_gene: -; CDR3nt: TGCGCCAGTAACGACGGGGGCTCCTACAATGAGCAGTTCTTC; CDR3aa: CASNDGGSYNEQFF
abundance: -; v_gene: TRBV27; j_gene: TRBJ2-5; d_gene: TRBD2; CDR3nt: TGTGCCAGCAGTAAACTAGCGGGAGGGCCGGAGACCCAGTACTTC; CDR3aa: CASSKLAGGPETQYF
abundance: -; v_gene: TRBV6-1; j_gene: TRBJ2-5; d_gene: TRBD2; CDR3nt: TGTGCCAGCAGTGTTTGGACTAGCGGAGAAGAGACCCAGTACTTC; CDR3aa: CASSVWTSGEETQYF
abundance: -; v_gene: TRBV7-8; j_gene: TRBJ2-1; d_gene: TRBD2; CDR3nt: TGTGCCAGCAGCCCGGGACTAGCGTTCTACAATGAGCAGTTCTTC; CDR3aa: CASSPGLAFYNEQFF
abundance: -; v_gene: TRBV2; j_gene: TRBJ2-1; d_gene: -; CDR3nt: TGTGCCAGCTGGCGGACACAGGACCCCTACAATGAGCAGTTCTTC; CDR3aa: CASWRTQDPYNEQFF
abundance: -; v_gene: TRBV9; j_gene: TRBJ1-1; d_gene: -; CDR3nt: TGTGCCAGCAGCGCGACCACGAACACTGAAGCTTTCTTT; CDR3aa: CASSATTNTEAFF
abundance: -; v_gene: TRBV18; j_gene: TRBJ1-1; d_gene: -; CDR3nt: TGTGCCAGCTCACCATTGGATCTGACTGAAGCTTTCTTT; CDR3aa: CASSPLDLTEAFF
abundance: -; v_gene: TRBV28; j_gene: TRBJ1-3; d_gene: -; CDR3nt: TGTGCCAGCAGTTTTCGGGGGGGTGGAAACACCATATATTTT; CDR3aa: CASSFRGGGNTIYF
abundance: few; v_gene: TRBV7-2; j_gene: TRBJ1-1; d_gene: -; CDR3nt: TGTGCCAGCAGCCAGGGGTCATCCACTGAAGCTTTCTTT; CDR3aa: CASSQGSSTEAFF
abundance: -; v_gene: TRBV11-2; j_gene: TRBJ1-1; d_gene: -; CDR3nt: TGTGCCAGCAGCTTGTGGAGTAGGAACACTGAAGCTTTCTTT; CDR3aa: CASSLWSRNTEAFF
abundance: -; v_gene: TRBV5-1; j_gene: TRBJ2-3; d_gene: -; CDR3nt: TGCGCCAGCCGGTTTCGAGGGGGAGATACGCAGTATTTT; CDR3aa: CASRFRGGDTQYF
abundance: -; v_gene: TRBV19; j_gene: TRBJ1-5; d_gene: -; CDR3nt: TGTGCCAGTAGTATAGGACCCAGCAATCAGCCCCAGCATTTT; CDR3aa: CASSIGPSNQPQHF
abundance: once; v_gene: TRBV6-5; j_gene: TRBJ2-5; d_gene: TRBD1; CDR3nt: TGTGCCAGCAGTAGGGGGCCGGAAGAGACCCAGTACTTC; CDR3aa: CASSRGPEETQYF
abundance: -; v_gene: TRBV19; j_gene: TRBJ1-2; d_gene: -; CDR3nt: TGTGCCAGTAGCCTAGGAGACTCAGAGGTCTATGGCTACACCTTC; CDR3aa: CASSLGDSEVYGYTF
abundance: -; v_gene: TRBV7-2; j_gene: TRBJ2-3; d_gene: -; CDR3nt: TGTGCCAGCAGCCGATGGACGGGAGTGGGGAATACGCAGTATTTT; CDR3aa: CASSRWTGVGNTQYF
abundance: -; v_gene: TRBV7-2; j_gene: TRBJ2-5; d_gene: -; CDR3nt: TGTGCCAGCGCGACGCGGCAGGAGACGGAGACCCAGTACTTC; CDR3aa: CASATRQETETQYF
abundance: -; v_gene: TRBV7-3; j_gene: TRBJ2-1; d_gene: -; CDR3nt: TGTGCCAGCGCTATTGGGACTTACAATGAGCAGTTCTTC; CDR3aa: CASAIGTYNEQFF
abundance: once; v_gene: TRBV7-2; j_gene: TRBJ2-7; d_gene: TRBD1; CDR3nt: TGTGCCAGCAGCTTAGGGGGGACAGGGTCCACCTACGAGCAGTACTTC; CDR3aa: CASSLGGTGSTYEQYF
abundance: -; v_gene: TRBV7-2; j_gene: TRBJ2-2; d_gene: -; CDR3nt: TGTGCCAGCAGTCTCCTTCCGGGGCCGAACACCGGGGAGCTGTTTTTT; CDR3aa: CASSLLPGPNTGELFF
abundance: -; v_gene: TRBV25-1; j_gene: TRBJ1-3; d_gene: -; CDR3nt: TGTGCCAGCAGTGAATCGAGGGGGGGAGGAAACACCATATATTTT; CDR3aa: CASSESRGGGNTIYF
abundance: -; v_gene: TRBV7-2; j_gene: TRBJ2-7; d_gene: TRBD1; CDR3nt: TGTGCCAGCAGCCTAATGGGACAGCCCACTCTCTACGAGCAGTACTTC; CDR3aa: CASSLMGQPTLYEQYF
abundance: -; v_gene: TRBV18; j_gene: TRBJ1-2; d_gene: -; CDR3nt: TGTGCCAGCTCACTAAAAATCGCCGGGACACCTAACTATGGCTACACCTTC; CDR3aa: CASSLKIAGTPNYGYTF
abundance: once; v_gene: TRBV28; j_gene: TRBJ1-3; d_gene: -; CDR3nt: TGTGCCAGCAGTTTGAGGCAGGGGACCATATATTTT; CDR3aa: CASSLRQGTIYF
abundance: -; v_gene: TRBV6-5; j_gene: TRBJ2-1; d_gene: -; CDR3nt: TGTGCCAGCAGGGGGTGGGAGGCCTCCTACAATGAGCAGTTCTTC; CDR3aa: CASRGWEASYNEQFF
abundance: -; v_gene: TRBV5-1; j_gene: TRBJ2-1; d_gene: TRBD2; CDR3nt: TGCGCCAGCACCAACTCATTCGCTAGCGGGAGGCTAGGGGAGCAGTTCTTC; CDR3aa: CASTNSFASGRLGEQFF
abundance: -; v_gene: TRBV6-6; j_gene: TRBJ1-1; d_gene: -; CDR3nt: TGTGCCAGCAGTGGCTCCGGGGGCGGCGCTGAAGCTTTCTTT; CDR3aa: CASSGSGGGAEAFF
abundance: once; v_gene: TRBV2; j_gene: TRBJ2-7; d_gene: TRBD2; CDR3nt: TGTGCCAGCAGTACGGTCGGGACTACAAGCGACGAGCAGTACTTC; CDR3aa: CASSTVGTTSDEQYF
abundance: -; v_gene: TRBV28; j_gene: TRBJ1-5; d_gene: -; CDR3nt: TGTGCCAGCAGTCCCCCGGGGCAGGGGAATCAGCCCCAGCATTTT; CDR3aa: CASSPPGQGNQPQHF
abundance: -; v_gene: TRBV30; j_gene: TRBJ2-1; d_gene: -; CDR3nt: TGTGCCTGGAGTGTAGGGAGATCTGCCGAGCAGTTCTTC; CDR3aa: CAWSVGRSAEQFF
abundance: -; v_gene: TRBV7-9; j_gene: TRBJ2-3; d_gene: -; CDR3nt: TGTGCCAGCAGCTTACCCAGCCCGAGCTCAGATACGCAGTATTTT; CDR3aa: CASSLPSPSSDTQYF
abundance: -; v_gene: TRBV5-1; j_gene: TRBJ1-4; d_gene: -; CDR3nt: TGCGCCAGCAGCTTGGGGACATCCTATGAAAAACTGTTTTTT; CDR3aa: CASSLGTSYEKLFF
abundance: once; v_gene: TRBV10-2; j_gene: TRBJ1-2; d_gene: -; CDR3nt: TGCGCCAGCAGCCGACAGGCCGGTTTATCGCGAGGACCAGCTAACTATGGCTACACCTTC; CDR3aa: CASSRQAGLSRGPANYGYTF
abundance: -; v_gene: TRBV5-1; j_gene: TRBJ2-7; d_gene: -; CDR3nt: TGCGCCAGCAGCTATCAACAGCACGAGCAGTACTTC; CDR3aa: CASSYQQHEQYF
abundance: -; v_gene: TRBV5-1; j_gene: TRBJ1-1; d_gene: TRBD1; CDR3nt: TGCGCCAGCAGCTTGGCGGCCAGGGGGGACACTGAAGCTTTCTTT; CDR3aa: CASSLAARGDTEAFF
abundance: -; v_gene: TRBV27; j_gene: TRBJ2-1; d_gene: TRBD2; CDR3nt: TGTGCCAGCAGTTTACAACTAGCGGGAGGTGACAATGAGCAGTTCTTC; CDR3aa: CASSLQLAGGDNEQFF
abundance: -; v_gene: TRBV7-3; j_gene: TRBJ2-1; d_gene: TRBD2; CDR3nt: TGTGCCAGCAGCTTATTTGTTAGCGGGTCTTACAATGAGCAGTTCTTC; CDR3aa: CASSLFVSGSYNEQFF
abundance: -; v_gene: TRBV7-8; j_gene: TRBJ2-7; d_gene: TRBD2; CDR3nt: TGTGCCAGCAGCCCCGACGGGAGGATGGGAGAGCAGTACTTC; CDR3aa: CASSPDGRMGEQYF
abundance: -; v_gene: TRBV5-6; j_gene: TRBJ2-2; d_gene: -; CDR3nt: TGTGCCAGCAGCTCGGCGTCCCAGTGGGAGCTGTTTTTT; CDR3aa: CASSSASQWELFF
abundance: -; v_gene: TRBV15; j_gene: TRBJ2-1; d_gene: -; CDR3nt: TGTGCCACCAGCAGAGATAAGGGGAGAGGTAATGAGCAGTTCTTC; CDR3aa: CATSRDKGRGNEQFF
abundance: -; v_gene: TRBV5-6; j_gene: TRBJ2-1; d_gene: -; CDR3nt: TGTGCCAGCAGCTTTCCAGCGCAAGGGCAGTTCTTC; CDR3aa: CASSFPAQGQFF
abundance: -; v_gene: TRBV19; j_gene: TRBJ1-4; d_gene: -; CDR3nt: TGTGCCAGTAGCAGGAGATTTGAAAAACTGTTTTTT; CDR3aa: CASSRRFEKLFF
abundance: -; v_gene: TRBV7-8; j_gene: TRBJ2-7; d_gene: TRBD1; CDR3nt: TGTGCCAGCAGCTTAGCGGTTGGACAGGGAATGTACTTC; CDR3aa: CASSLAVGQGMYF